A selection of T cell receptor beta chains follows, all from one sample in a study of shared clonotypes between healthy human individuals. TCRdb's table, derived via immunoSEQ multiplex PCR, lists solely in-frame clones and lacks some. The top ten hold 0.09% to 0.13% of the sample, which has roughly 550,000 clones, 95% to 96% seen once. Sample: naive CD8+ T cells sorted from blood. The receptors stem from a woman in her twenties or thirties in good health. CDR3s include the opening cysteine and the closing phenylalanine or tryptophan. The order of the fields is clone size, V gene, J gene, D gene, CDR3 protein, CDR3 DNA. The D gene is left open where the match is weak. For some rows the clone size is stated as once, few or many, or as a class when expanded; others skip it.

-	TRBV9	TRBJ2-1	-	CASSRTSGEQFF	TGTGCCAGCAGTCGGACGTCAGGTGAGCAGTTCTTC
-	TRBV10-2	TRBJ2-2	TRBD2	CATGTSPGELFF	TGCGCCACCGGGACTAGTCCCGGGGAGCTGTTTTTT
-	TRBV7-3	TRBJ2-1	TRBD2	CASSLLGTSAKGRVDEQFF	TGTGCCAGCAGCTTACTTGGGACTAGCGCTAAGGGGAGAGTGGATGAGCAGTTCTTC
-	TRBV5-4	TRBJ2-5	-	CVSSFSAQETQYF	TGTGTCAGCAGCTTTTCCGCCCAAGAGACCCAGTACTTC
-	TRBV6-6	TRBJ2-7	-	CASSSRNYEQYF	TGTGCCAGCAGTTCTAGGAACTACGAGCAGTACTTC
-	TRBV19	TRBJ1-1	-	CASSITDRTEAFF	TGTGCCAGTAGTATAACCGATCGCACTGAAGCTTTCTTT
-	TRBV28	TRBJ2-7	TRBD1	CASSFPAQQGTYEQYF	TGTGCCAGCAGTTTCCCCGCGCAACAGGGGACCTACGAGCAGTACTTC
once	TRBV14	TRBJ2-1	TRBD2	CASSQSLGTSGSITRYNEQFF	TGTGCCAGCAGCCAATCTTTGGGGACTAGCGGGAGTATTACGAGGTACAATGAGCAGTTCTTC
-	TRBV2	TRBJ2-7	-	CASSERSYEQYF	TGTGCCAGCAGTGAACGTTCCTACGAGCAGTACTTC
-	TRBV19	TRBJ1-1	-	CASKDGGAGTEAFF	TGTGCCAGTAAAGACGGGGGCGCGGGCACTGAAGCTTTCTTT
-	TRBV7-9	TRBJ2-3	-	CASSETSTDTQYF	TGTGCCAGCAGCGAGACTAGCACAGATACGCAGTATTTT
-	TRBV7-9	TRBJ2-1	-	CASSLSGAYNEQFF	TGTGCCAGCAGTCTTTCAGGGGCGTACAATGAGCAGTTCTTC
-	TRBV18	TRBJ2-1	-	CASSPAGTYSSYNEQFF	TGTGCCAGCTCACCGGCCGGGACATACAGCTCCTACAATGAGCAGTTCTTC
-	TRBV28	TRBJ2-2	TRBD1	CASKRRDRETGELFF	TGTGCCAGCAAACGCCGGGACAGAGAAACCGGGGAGCTGTTTTTT
once	TRBV12-1	TRBJ1-5	-	CASSFVRPIDQPQHF	TGTGCCAGCAGCTTTGTGCGGCCTATCGATCAGCCCCAGCATTTT
-	TRBV14	TRBJ2-1	-	CASSPLANEQFF	TGTGCCAGCAGCCCCCTAGCAAATGAGCAGTTCTTC
once	TRBV7-8	TRBJ2-1	-	CASVGGDEQFF	TGTGCCAGCGTGGGAGGCGATGAGCAGTTCTTC